This record concerns one TCR beta chain sequence. Its target is unknown. This sample stems from a study of cytomegalovirus exposure and HLA in healthy donors. Study conclusions and caveats: At a 0.05 false discovery rate, a later analysis found around 15,000 TCR beta sequences to be associated with HLA alleles.

Use of 60 Vbeta and 13 Jbeta primers characterized the PCR. Sequencing used immunoSEQ multiplex PCR; TCRdb keeps in-frame clones, though not all of them. Among 150,000 to 200,000 clones listed, 70% to 80% were seen once. The sequence derives from a man between 18 and 35 years old in good health and CMV-seronegative. Sequencing was done on a sample of PBMCs.

In DNA, the CDR3 is TGCGCCAGCAGCCAAGATCGCGAGCGGGGAGTCCAAGAGACCCAGTACTTC. Protein sequence: CASSQDRERGVQETQYF. The rearrangement joins TRBV4-1 to TRBJ2-5; TRBD2 matches 7 bases. J was trimmed by 1 base and V by 0 bases; bases with no gene match: 8. CDR3 length: 17 amino acids. CDR1 and CDR2 (germline): MGHRA, YSYEKL.